This T cell receptor (beta chain) was identified in a study of T cells in Graves' hyperthyroidism and ophthalmopathy. Looked up from germline, CDR1 is SNHLY and CDR2 is FYNNEI. This CDR3 is built from 15 residues. J was trimmed by 6 bases and V by 4 bases; bases with no gene match: 9. TCR beta CDR3 region amplification was performed from RNA transcripts. During a first-round RT-PCR of the TCR CDR3, the HTBI primer set was used. TCRdb independently ran MiXCR on the multiplex PCR reads; one entry per CDR3 protein. The sample records fewer than 900,000 distinct CDR3 sequences, approximately 18% being singletons.

This rearrangement joins TRBV2 to TRBJ2-7; 10 nucleotides agree with TRBD1. Material for sequencing was blood. The receptor was derived from a woman aged 45-60 years with Graves' hyperthyroidism that later progressed to Graves' ophthalmopathy. CDR3 DNA: TGTGCCAGCAGTGCGCTGGGACAGGGGCTCGGCGAGCAGTACTTC. This gives the protein CASSALGQGLGEQYF.